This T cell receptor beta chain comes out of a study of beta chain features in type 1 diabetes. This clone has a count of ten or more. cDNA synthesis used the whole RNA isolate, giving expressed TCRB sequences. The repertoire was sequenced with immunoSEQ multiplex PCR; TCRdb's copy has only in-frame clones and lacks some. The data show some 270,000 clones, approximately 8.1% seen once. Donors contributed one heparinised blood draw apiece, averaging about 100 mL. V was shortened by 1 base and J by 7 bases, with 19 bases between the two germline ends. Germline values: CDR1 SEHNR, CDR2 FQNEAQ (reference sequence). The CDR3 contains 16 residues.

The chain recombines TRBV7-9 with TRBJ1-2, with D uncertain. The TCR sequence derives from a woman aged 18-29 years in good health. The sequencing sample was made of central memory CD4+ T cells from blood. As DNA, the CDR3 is TGTGCCAGCAGCTTAGGAAGTTCCCGGACGTGGTTTGGCTACACCTTC. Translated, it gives CASSLGSSRTWFGYTF.